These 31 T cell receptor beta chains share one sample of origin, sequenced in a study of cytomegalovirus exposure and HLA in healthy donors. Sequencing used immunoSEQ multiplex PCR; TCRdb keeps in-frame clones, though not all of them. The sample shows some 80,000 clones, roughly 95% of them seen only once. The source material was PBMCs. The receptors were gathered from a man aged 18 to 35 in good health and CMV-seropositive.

The CDR3 sequence: CASSQDSGTSNEQFF. The CDR3 DNA follows: TGTGCCAGCAGCCAAGATTCCGGGACTAGTAATGAGCAGTTCTTC. This chain uses TRBV4-2 with TRBJ2-1, with 8 bases identical to TRBD2. Germline CDR1 LGHNA, CDR2 YNFKEQ. The V gene end was trimmed by 0 bases and the J gene end by 7 bases; junction bases not matched to a gene: 5. CDR3 length: 15 amino acids.

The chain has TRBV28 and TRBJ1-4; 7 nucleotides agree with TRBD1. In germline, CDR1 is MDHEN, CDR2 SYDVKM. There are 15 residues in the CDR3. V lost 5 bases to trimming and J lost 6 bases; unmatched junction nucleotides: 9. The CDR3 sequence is CASSPGDSGDEKLFF. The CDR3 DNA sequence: TGTGCCAGCAGTCCAGGGGACAGCGGCGATGAAAAACTGTTTTTT.

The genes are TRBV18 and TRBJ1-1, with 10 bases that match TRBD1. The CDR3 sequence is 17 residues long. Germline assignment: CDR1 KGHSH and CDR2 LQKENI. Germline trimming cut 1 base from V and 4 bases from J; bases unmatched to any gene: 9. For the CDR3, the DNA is TGTGCCAGCTCACCACATTCTCTCGACAGGGGGCTCACTGAAGCTTTCTTT. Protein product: CASSPHSLDRGLTEAFF.

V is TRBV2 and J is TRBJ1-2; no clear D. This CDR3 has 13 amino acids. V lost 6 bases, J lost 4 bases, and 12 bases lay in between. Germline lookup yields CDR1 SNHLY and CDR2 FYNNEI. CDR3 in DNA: TGTGCCAGCAGGAAAGACCCAGGCTATGGCTACACCTTC. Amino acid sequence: CASRKDPGYGYTF.

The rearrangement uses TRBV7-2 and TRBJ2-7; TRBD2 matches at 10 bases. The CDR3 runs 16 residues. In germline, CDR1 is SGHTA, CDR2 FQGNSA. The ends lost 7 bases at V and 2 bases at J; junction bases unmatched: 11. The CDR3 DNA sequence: TGTGCCAGCACCCCACGGGCACTAGCGGGGACCTACGAGCAGTACTTC. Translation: CASTPRALAGTYEQYF.

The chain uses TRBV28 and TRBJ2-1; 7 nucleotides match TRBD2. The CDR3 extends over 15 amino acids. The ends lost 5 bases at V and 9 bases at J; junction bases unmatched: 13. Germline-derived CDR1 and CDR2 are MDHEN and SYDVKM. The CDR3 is CASSTTSRRVGEQFF. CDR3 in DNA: TGTGCCAGCAGTACGACTAGCCGGAGGGTGGGTGAGCAGTTCTTC.

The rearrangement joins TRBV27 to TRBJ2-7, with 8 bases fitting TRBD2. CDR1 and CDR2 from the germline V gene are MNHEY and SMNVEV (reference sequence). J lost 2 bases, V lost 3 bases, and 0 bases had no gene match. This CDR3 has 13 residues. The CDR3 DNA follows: TGTGCCAGCAGTTTTAGCGGGACCTACGAGCAGTACTTC. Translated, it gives CASSFSGTYEQYF.

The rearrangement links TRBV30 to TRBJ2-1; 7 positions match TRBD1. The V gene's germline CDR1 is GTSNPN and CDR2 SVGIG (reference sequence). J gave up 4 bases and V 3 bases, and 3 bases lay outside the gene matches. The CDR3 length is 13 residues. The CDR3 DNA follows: TGTGCCTGGAGGACAGGGCAATACAATGAGCAGTTCTTC. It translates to CAWRTGQYNEQFF.

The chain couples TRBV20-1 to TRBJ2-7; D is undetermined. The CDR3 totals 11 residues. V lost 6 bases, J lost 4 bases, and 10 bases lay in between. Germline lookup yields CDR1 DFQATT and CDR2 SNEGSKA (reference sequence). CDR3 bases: TGCAGTGCAGCCCCTCAATACGAGCAGTACTTC. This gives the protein CSAAPQYEQYF.

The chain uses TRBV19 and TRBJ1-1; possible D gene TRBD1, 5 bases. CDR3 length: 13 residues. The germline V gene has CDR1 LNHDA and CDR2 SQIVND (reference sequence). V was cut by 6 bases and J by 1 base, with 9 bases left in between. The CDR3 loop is CASRTGGNTEAFF. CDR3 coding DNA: TGTGCCAGTAGGACGGGGGGGAACACTGAAGCTTTCTTT. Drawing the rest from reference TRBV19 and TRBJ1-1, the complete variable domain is DGGITQSPKYLFRKEGQNVTLSCEQNLNHDAMYWYRQDPGQGLRLIYYSQIVNDFQKGDIAEGYSVSREKKESFPLTVTSAQKNPTAFYLCASRTGGNTEAFFGQGTRLTVV.

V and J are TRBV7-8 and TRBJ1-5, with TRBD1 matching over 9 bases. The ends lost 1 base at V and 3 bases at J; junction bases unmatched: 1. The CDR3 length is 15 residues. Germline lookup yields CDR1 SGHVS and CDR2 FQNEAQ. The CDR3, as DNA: TGTGCCAGCAGCTTAGGGACAGGGGCCAATCAGCCCCAGCATTTT. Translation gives CASSLGTGANQPQHF.

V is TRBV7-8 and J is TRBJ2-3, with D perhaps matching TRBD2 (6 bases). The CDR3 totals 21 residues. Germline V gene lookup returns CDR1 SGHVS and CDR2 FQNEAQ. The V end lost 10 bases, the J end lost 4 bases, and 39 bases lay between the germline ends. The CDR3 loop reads CAIETQGRFTGPLAPPDTQYF. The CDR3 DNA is TGTGCCATCGAGACCCAAGGGAGGTTTACTGGTCCACTAGCCCCCCCAGATACGCAGTATTTT. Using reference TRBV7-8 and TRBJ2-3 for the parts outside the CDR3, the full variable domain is GAGVSQSPRYKVAKRGQDVALRCDPISGHVSLFWYQQALGQGPEFLTYFQNEAQLDKSGLPSDRFFAERPEGSVSTLKIQRTQQEDSAVYLCAIETQGRFTGPLAPPDTQYFGPGTRLTVL.

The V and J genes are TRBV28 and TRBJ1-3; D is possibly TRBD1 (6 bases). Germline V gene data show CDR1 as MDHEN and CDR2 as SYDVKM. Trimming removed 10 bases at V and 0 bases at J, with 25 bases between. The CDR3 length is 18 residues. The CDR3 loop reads CATHDRLRRDNSGNTIYF. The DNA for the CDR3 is TGTGCCACCCACGACAGGTTGAGGAGAGACAACTCTGGAAACACCATATATTTT.

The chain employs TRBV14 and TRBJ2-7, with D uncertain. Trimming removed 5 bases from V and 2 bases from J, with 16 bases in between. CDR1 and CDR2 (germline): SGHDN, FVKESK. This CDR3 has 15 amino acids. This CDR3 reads CASSSTQEYTYEQYF. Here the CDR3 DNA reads TGTGCCAGCAGCAGCACGCAGGAATACACCTACGAGCAGTACTTC.

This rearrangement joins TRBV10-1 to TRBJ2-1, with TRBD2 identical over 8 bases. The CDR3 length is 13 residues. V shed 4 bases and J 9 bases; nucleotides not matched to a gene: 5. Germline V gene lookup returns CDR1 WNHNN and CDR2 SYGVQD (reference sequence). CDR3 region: CASSAGGPGEQFF. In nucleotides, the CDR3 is TGCGCCAGCAGTGCGGGAGGGCCGGGTGAGCAGTTCTTC.

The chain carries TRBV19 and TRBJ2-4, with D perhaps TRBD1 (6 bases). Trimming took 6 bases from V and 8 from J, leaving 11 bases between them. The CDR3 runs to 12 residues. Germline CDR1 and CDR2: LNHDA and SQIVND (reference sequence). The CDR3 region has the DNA TGTGCCAGTAGCGCGGACAGCCACATTCAGTACTTC. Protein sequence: CASSADSHIQYF.

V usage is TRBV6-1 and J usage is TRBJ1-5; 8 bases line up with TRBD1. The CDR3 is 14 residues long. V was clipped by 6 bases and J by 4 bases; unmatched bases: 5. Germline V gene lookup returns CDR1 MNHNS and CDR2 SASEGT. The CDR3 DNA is TGTGCCAGCAGCGGACAGGGAGGTAATCAGCCCCAGCATTTT. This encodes CASSGQGGNQPQHF.

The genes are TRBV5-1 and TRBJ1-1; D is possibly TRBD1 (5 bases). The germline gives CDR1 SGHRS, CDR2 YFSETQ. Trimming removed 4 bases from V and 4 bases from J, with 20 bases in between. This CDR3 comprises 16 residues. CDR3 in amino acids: CASSLAKQGFSTEAFF. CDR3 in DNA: TGCGCCAGCAGCCTGGCCAAGCAGGGTTTCAGCACTGAAGCTTTCTTT.

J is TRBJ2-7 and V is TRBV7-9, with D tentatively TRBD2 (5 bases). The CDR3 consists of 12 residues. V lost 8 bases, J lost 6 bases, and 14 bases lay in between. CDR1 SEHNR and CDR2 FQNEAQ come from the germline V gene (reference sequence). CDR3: CASGETGIEQYF. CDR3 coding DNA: TGTGCCAGCGGCGAAACGGGGATCGAGCAGTACTTC. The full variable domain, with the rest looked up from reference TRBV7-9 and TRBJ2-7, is DTGVSQNPRHKITKRGQNVTFRCDPISEHNRLYWYRQTLGQGPEFLTYFQNEAQLEKSRLLSDRFSAERPKGSFSTLEIQRTEQGDSAMYLCASGETGIEQYFGPGTRLTVT.

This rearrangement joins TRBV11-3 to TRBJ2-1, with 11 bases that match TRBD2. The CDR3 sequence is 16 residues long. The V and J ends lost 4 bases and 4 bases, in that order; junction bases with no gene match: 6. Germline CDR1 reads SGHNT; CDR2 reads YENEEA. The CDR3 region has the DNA TGTGCCAGCAGCTCCTCCGGGACTAGCGGATACAATGAGCAGTTCTTC. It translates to CASSSSGTSGYNEQFF.

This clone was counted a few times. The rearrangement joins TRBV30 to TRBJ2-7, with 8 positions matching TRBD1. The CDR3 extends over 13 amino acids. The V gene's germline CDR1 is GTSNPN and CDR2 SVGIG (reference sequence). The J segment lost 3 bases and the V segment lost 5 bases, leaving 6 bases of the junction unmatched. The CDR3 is CAWDRGGLYEQYF. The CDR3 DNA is TGTGCCTGGGACAGGGGAGGTCTCTACGAGCAGTACTTC.

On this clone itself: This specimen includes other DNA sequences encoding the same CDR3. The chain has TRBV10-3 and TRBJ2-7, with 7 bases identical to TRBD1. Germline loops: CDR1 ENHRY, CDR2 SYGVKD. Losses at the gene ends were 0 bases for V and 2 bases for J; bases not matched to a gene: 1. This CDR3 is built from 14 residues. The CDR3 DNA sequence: TGTGCCATCAGTGAGTCAAGGGGGCCCTACGAGCAGTACTTC. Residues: CAISESRGPYEQYF.

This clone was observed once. The CDR3 region is CASSYRSSPLHF. The DNA for the CDR3 is TGTGCCAGCAGTTACCGGTCTTCACCCCTCCACTTT. The genes are TRBV6-6 and TRBJ1-6, with unresolved D. Trimming removed 2 bases at V and 9 bases at J, with 5 bases between. Germline CDR1 is MNHNY and CDR2 is SVGAGI (reference sequence). The CDR3 covers 12 residues.

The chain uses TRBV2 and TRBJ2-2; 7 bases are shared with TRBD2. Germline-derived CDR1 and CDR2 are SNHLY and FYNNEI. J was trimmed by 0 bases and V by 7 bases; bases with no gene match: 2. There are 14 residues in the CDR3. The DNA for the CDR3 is TGTGCCAGCATCGGGACTACGAACACCGGGGAGCTGTTTTTT. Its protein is CASIGTTNTGELFF.

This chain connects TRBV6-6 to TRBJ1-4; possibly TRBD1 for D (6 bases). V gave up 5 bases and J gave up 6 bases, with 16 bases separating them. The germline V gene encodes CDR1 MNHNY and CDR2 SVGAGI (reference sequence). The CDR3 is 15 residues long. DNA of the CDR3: TGTGCCAGCAGTGGGTGGACAGCCAGCTATGAAAAACTGTTTTTT. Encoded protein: CASSGWTASYEKLFF.

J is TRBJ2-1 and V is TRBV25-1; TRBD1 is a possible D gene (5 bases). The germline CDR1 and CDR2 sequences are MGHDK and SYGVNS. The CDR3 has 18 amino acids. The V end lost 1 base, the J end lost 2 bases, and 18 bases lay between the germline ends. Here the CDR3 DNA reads TGTGCCAGCAGTGAATCGGCTATTGGCAGGGTGGCCTACAATGAGCAGTTCTTC. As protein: CASSESAIGRVAYNEQFF.

The DNA for the CDR3 is TGTGCCAGTAGTCCCGACTTAGCGGGCTACGAGCAGTACTTC. Encoded protein: CASSPDLAGYEQYF. This chain links TRBV19 with TRBJ2-7; 7 positions match TRBD2. Trimming took 5 bases from V and 3 from J; bases not matched to a gene: 7. The CDR3 is made up of 14 amino acids. The germline V gene has CDR1 LNHDA and CDR2 SQIVND (reference sequence). Variable domain in full (rest from reference TRBV19 and TRBJ2-7): DGGITQSPKYLFRKEGQNVTLSCEQNLNHDAMYWYRQDPGQGLRLIYYSQIVNDFQKGDIAEGYSVSREKKESFPLTVTSAQKNPTAFYLCASSPDLAGYEQYFGPGTRLTVT.

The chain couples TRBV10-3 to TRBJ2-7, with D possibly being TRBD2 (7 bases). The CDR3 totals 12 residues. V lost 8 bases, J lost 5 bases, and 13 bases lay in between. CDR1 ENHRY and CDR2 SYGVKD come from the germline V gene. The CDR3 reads CAIWPGGHEQYF. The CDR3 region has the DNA TGTGCCATCTGGCCGGGGGGCCACGAGCAGTACTTC.

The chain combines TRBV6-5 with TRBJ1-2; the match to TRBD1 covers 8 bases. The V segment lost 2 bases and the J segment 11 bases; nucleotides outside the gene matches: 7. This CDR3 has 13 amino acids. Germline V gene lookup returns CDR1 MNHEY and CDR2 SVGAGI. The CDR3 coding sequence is TGTGCCAGCAGTTACCGGGACAGGAGGTTGTACACCTTC. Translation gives CASSYRDRRLYTF.

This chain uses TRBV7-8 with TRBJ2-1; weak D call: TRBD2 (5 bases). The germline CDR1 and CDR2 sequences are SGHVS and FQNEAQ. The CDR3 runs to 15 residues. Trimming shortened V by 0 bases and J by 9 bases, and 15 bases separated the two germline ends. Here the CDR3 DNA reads TGTGCCAGCAGCTTAGCCCGGGAATGGGTCGGTGAGCAGTTCTTC. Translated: CASSLAREWVGEQFF.

Written as DNA, the CDR3 is TGTGCCAGTACCGGGAGGGGCAATGAGCAGTTCTTC. Its protein is CASTGRGNEQFF. The chain has TRBV19 and TRBJ2-1; TRBD2 matches at 8 bases. This CDR3 comprises 12 residues. Germline V gene lookup returns CDR1 LNHDA and CDR2 SQIVND (reference sequence). Trimming removed 7 bases from V and 6 bases from J; junction bases left unmatched: 2.